Given below is one T cell receptor beta chain in context. The data are from a study of OX40 agonist ivuxolimab in advanced cancers. For the study at large: The study reported partial responses in three patients: one hepatocellular carcinoma, two cutaneous melanoma.

Repertoires were generated with immunoSEQ multiplex PCR, while TCRdb's copy carries only in-frame clones and drops some. The profile shows some 76,000 clones, about 93% of them singletons. The V gene's germline CDR1 is MNHEY and CDR2 SVGAGI. CDR3 length: 15 amino acids. V shed 0 bases and J shed 8 bases, with 11 bases lying between them. The sampling schedule covered blood at baseline, cycle 4 day 1, and cycle 7 day 1. The sequence came from an adult with an advanced solid tumor such as melanoma, head and neck, liver or kidney cancer. The gene calls are TRBV6-5 and TRBJ1-6; TRBD1 is a possible D gene (5 bases). The sample in question was CD4+ or CD8+ T cells sorted from blood, obtained in a trial of the OX40 agonist ivuxolimab. CDR3 loop: CASSYSTLGDSPLHF. The CDR3 bases are TGTGCCAGCAGTTACTCGACCTTAGGGGATTCACCCCTCCACTTT.